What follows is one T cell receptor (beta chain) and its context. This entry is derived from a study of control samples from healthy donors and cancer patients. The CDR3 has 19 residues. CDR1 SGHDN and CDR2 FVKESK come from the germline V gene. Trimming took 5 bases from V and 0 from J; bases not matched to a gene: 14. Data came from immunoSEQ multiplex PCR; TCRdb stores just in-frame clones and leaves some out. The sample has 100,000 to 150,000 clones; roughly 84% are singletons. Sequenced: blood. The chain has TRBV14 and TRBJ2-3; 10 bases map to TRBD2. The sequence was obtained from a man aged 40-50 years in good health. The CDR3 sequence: CASSFLSGGAFISTDTQYF. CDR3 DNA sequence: TGTGCCAGCAGCTTTCTAAGCGGGGGGGCCTTTATAAGCACAGATACGCAGTATTTT.